Shown below are 22 T cell receptor beta chains from a single sample sequenced in a study of blood T cells in healthy people across ages. A second PCR of 7 to 11 cycles used a sample-barcoded 5' primer and a J-beta primer mix. A single record per CDR3 protein comes from TCRdb applying MiXCR to the 5' RACE reads. The data contain about 1.8 million distinct CDR3 sequences, around 50% of them singletons. Material for sequencing was blood. The receptors derive from a woman aged 40-49 years in good health.

This clonotype was recorded a few times. This sequence joins TRBV24-1 and TRBJ2-5, with D perhaps matching TRBD2 (5 bases). This CDR3 spans 13 amino acids. Germline-derived CDR1 and CDR2 are KGHDR and SFDVKD. Trimming removed 3 bases from V and 5 bases from J, with 9 bases in between. CDR3 sequence reads: CATSDRGLETQYF. In nucleotides, the CDR3 is TGTGCCACCAGTGATCGGGGATTGGAGACCCAGTACTTC.

V usage is TRBV28 and J usage is TRBJ2-1; 11 bases are a match to TRBD1. The V gene's germline CDR1 is MDHEN and CDR2 SYDVKM. V was pared by 3 bases and J by 10 bases, with 5 bases of the junction left unmatched. The CDR3 runs to 14 residues. In DNA, the CDR3 is TGTGCCAGCAGTTTTCGGACAGGGGGCGAAGAGCAGTTCTTC. Its protein is CASSFRTGGEEQFF. The full variable domain, in which reference TRBV28 and TRBJ2-1 provide the parts outside the CDR3, is DVKVTQSSRYLVKRTGEKVFLECVQDMDHENMFWYRQDPGLGLRLIYFSYDVKMKEKGDIPEGYSVSREKKERFSLILESASTNQTSMYLCASSFRTGGEEQFFGPGTRLTVL.

The chain links TRBV2 to TRBJ1-5; a possible D gene is TRBD1 (5 bases). There are 14 residues in the CDR3. The germline V and J ends were trimmed by 6 bases and 9 bases, with 18 bases remaining between them. Germline V gene lookup returns CDR1 SNHLY and CDR2 FYNNEI. This CDR3 reads CASRLEGFGGPQHF. CDR3 nucleotide sequence: TGTGCCAGCAGGTTGGAAGGGTTCGGGGGGCCCCAGCATTTT.

The sample holds one count of this clonotype. This chain uses TRBV20-1 with TRBJ2-1; the match to TRBD2 covers 8 bases. This CDR3 is 16 amino acids long. The V and J ends lost 2 bases and 2 bases, in that order; junction bases with no gene match: 8. The germline V gene has CDR1 DFQATT and CDR2 SNEGSKA (reference sequence). This chain's CDR3 is CSARMSGGAPYNEQFF. The DNA for the CDR3 is TGCAGTGCTAGAATGTCCGGGGGGGCCCCCTACAATGAGCAGTTCTTC.

This clonotype was counted a single time. The chain couples TRBV6-2 or TRBV6-3 to TRBJ2-1; no definite D call. This CDR3 contains 12 residues. Trimming took off 4 bases at V and 10 bases at J, with 11 bases between the two ends. The V gene's germline CDR1 is MNHEY and CDR2 SVGEGT. CDR3 nucleotide sequence: TGTGCCAGCAGTTTCCAGATTGCAGAGCAGTTCTTC. Its protein product is CASSFQIAEQFF.

The V gene is TRBV20-1, the J gene TRBJ2-7; weak D call: TRBD1 (5 bases). V was cut by 0 bases and J by 4 bases, with 16 bases left in between. The CDR3 consists of 15 residues. The V gene's germline CDR1 is DFQATT and CDR2 SNEGSKA (reference sequence). The CDR3 here is CSARDPTALPYEQYF. The CDR3, as DNA: TGCAGTGCTAGAGACCCGACAGCCCTTCCTTACGAGCAGTACTTC.

The chain employs TRBV27 and TRBJ1-6, with D perhaps matching TRBD1 (6 bases). This CDR3 spans 19 amino acids. V was cut by 0 bases and J by 9 bases, with 24 bases left in between. The germline CDR1 and CDR2 sequences are MNHEY and SMNVEV (reference sequence). CDR3 DNA: TGTGCCAGCAGTTTATCTCAGAGGACAGTCCCCCGAAGGGCTTCACCCCTCCACTTT. Translating gives CASSLSQRTVPRRASPLHF.

V and J are TRBV7-3 and TRBJ2-7, with D perhaps being TRBD1 or TRBD2 (7 bases each). Trimming stripped 5 bases from V and 7 bases from J, with 21 bases between. The CDR3 sequence is 15 residues long. Per germline, CDR1 SGHTA and CDR2 FQGTGA. In nucleotides, the CDR3 is TGTGCCAGCAGCCTGGGACTAATAGGGGGCAATGAGCAGTACTTC. Translated, it gives CASSLGLIGGNEQYF.

The rearrangement links TRBV27 to TRBJ1-2; D call uncertain. Germline V gene data show CDR1 as MNHEY and CDR2 as SMNVEV (reference sequence). The CDR3 contains 14 residues. Between the trimmed V and J ends, which lost 0 bases and 2 bases, there was a span of 7 bases. The CDR3 coding sequence is TGTGCCAGCAGTTTATCGGAAGGGAACTATGGCTACACCTTC. Translated: CASSLSEGNYGYTF.

This rearrangement joins TRBV20-1 to TRBJ1-6, with 10 bases lining up with TRBD1. CDR3 length equals 15 residues. V lost 3 bases to trimming and J lost 7 bases; unmatched junction nucleotides: 6. In germline, CDR1 is DFQATT, CDR2 SNEGSKA (reference sequence). This CDR3 is CSASPRTGGNSPLHF. As DNA, the CDR3 is TGCAGTGCTAGTCCCCGGACAGGGGGGAATTCACCCCTCCACTTT.

The chain uses TRBV7-2 and TRBJ1-5; tentatively, D is TRBD1 (5 bases). Trimming shortened V by 5 bases and J by 7 bases, and 15 bases separated the two germline ends. Germline V CDR1 and CDR2: SGHTA, FQGNSA. This CDR3 contains 14 residues. The CDR3 here is CASSPGGGSQPQHF. In DNA form, the CDR3 reads TGTGCCAGCAGCCCCGGGGGGGGAAGCCAGCCCCAGCATTTT.

This clonotype turned up a few times. J is TRBJ2-1 and V is TRBV4-2; tentatively, D is TRBD2 (5 bases). The V end lost 4 bases, the J end lost 5 bases, and 21 bases lay between the germline ends. The CDR3 sequence is 17 residues long. The germline CDR1 and CDR2 sequences are LGHNA and YNFKEQ. The CDR3 loop reads CASSPRGGNTADNEQFF. CDR3 DNA sequence: TGTGCCAGCAGCCCCCGGGGTGGGAATACGGCGGACAATGAGCAGTTCTTC.

The chain uses TRBV6-5 and TRBJ2-1; TRBD1 might be the D (6 bases). The ends were cut back, 0 bases at V and 2 bases at J, with 11 bases in the middle. The germline V gene has CDR1 MNHEY and CDR2 SVGAGI. The CDR3 contains 16 residues. The CDR3 reads CASSYSPRTAYNEQFF. Here the CDR3 DNA reads TGTGCCAGCAGTTACTCACCCCGGACAGCCTACAATGAGCAGTTCTTC.

In its sample, this clonotype was seen a few times. The CDR3 sequence is CAISDYRGGKETQYF. The CDR3 DNA follows: TGTGCCATCAGCGACTACCGGGGGGGTAAAGAGACCCAGTACTTC. The chain carries TRBV10-3 and TRBJ2-5; 8 bases match TRBD2. Per germline, CDR1 ENHRY and CDR2 SYGVKD. The V and J ends lost 6 bases and 3 bases, in that order; junction bases with no gene match: 9. This CDR3 is built from 15 residues.

This chain links TRBV6-5 with TRBJ2-7, with 8 nucleotides matching TRBD2. Germline loops: CDR1 MNHEY, CDR2 SVGAGI. This CDR3 is built from 15 residues. V shed 5 bases, J shed 5 bases, and the junction held 11 bases outside the gene matches. CDR3 sequence: CASSRGSGGPDEQYF. The CDR3, as DNA: TGTGCCAGCAGTCGCGGCTCGGGGGGGCCTGACGAGCAGTACTTC.

The rearrangement joins TRBV28 to TRBJ2-3, with no clear D. V was pared by 5 bases and J by 1 base, with 13 bases between. The CDR3 covers 15 residues. Looked up from germline, CDR1 is MDHEN and CDR2 is SYDVKM. The CDR3 sequence is CASSPFSRRTDTQYF. CDR3 DNA: TGTGCCAGCAGTCCCTTTAGTAGGCGCACAGATACGCAGTATTTT.

This chain joins TRBV5-1 and TRBJ2-1; TRBD2 agrees at 15 bases. Germline V lookup: CDR1 SGHRS, CDR2 YFSETQ. This CDR3 spans 21 amino acids. V lost 4 bases, J lost 0 bases, and 14 bases stayed unmatched. The chain's CDR3 is CASSPLVGLAGGVSSYNEQFF. The CDR3 DNA sequence: TGCGCCAGCAGCCCCCTCGTGGGACTAGCGGGGGGCGTAAGCTCCTACAATGAGCAGTTCTTC.

The chain employs TRBV5-1 and TRBJ2-4; TRBD2 agrees at 11 bases. The CDR3 contains 17 residues. Germline V gene data show CDR1 as SGHRS and CDR2 as YFSETQ. J was trimmed by 13 bases and V by 2 bases; bases with no gene match: 17. CDR3 DNA sequence: TGCGCCAGCAGCTTACTAGCGGGGGAGAGCTCCTACAATGAGCAGTACTTC. Amino acid sequence: CASSLLAGESSYNEQYF.

This clonotype appeared once. V usage is TRBV28 and J usage is TRBJ2-1; D perhaps matches TRBD1 (6 bases). The V end was cut by 7 bases, the J end by 5 bases, with 15 bases between. This CDR3 spans 14 amino acids. Per germline, CDR1 MDHEN and CDR2 SYDVKM. CDR3 sequence (DNA): TGTGCCAGCAACCCTGGGGGCATCAACAATGAGCAGTTCTTC. Its translation: CASNPGGINNEQFF.

This clonotype was seen more than once but under ten times. This rearrangement joins TRBV27 to TRBJ2-7, with TRBD1 matching over 9 bases. The CDR3 length is 15 residues. Germline V gene data show CDR1 as MNHEY and CDR2 as SMNVEV (reference sequence). V dropped 2 bases and J dropped 7; count of bases not matched to a gene: 9. The CDR3 sequence: CASSLAVTGGLEQYF. The DNA of the CDR3 is TGTGCCAGCAGTTTAGCCGTGACAGGGGGGTTGGAGCAGTACTTC.

This clonotype appeared a few times. The CDR3, as DNA: TGTGCCAGCTTCCTGGGGGCCCTTATGAACACTGAAGCTTTCTTT. Its translation is CASFLGALMNTEAFF. The genes are TRBV7-2 and TRBJ1-1; D is possibly TRBD1 (6 bases). The CDR3 has 15 amino acids. Per the germline V gene, CDR1 is SGHTA and CDR2 is FQGNSA. With 8 bases removed from V and 0 bases from J, the gap between germline ends came to 16 bases.

The chain combines TRBV4-3 with TRBJ2-1; 11 positions match TRBD1. V shed 0 bases, J shed 10 bases, and the junction held 8 bases outside the gene matches. Germline lookup yields CDR1 LGHNA and CDR2 YSLEER. The CDR3 has 16 amino acids. In DNA form, the CDR3 reads TGCGCCAGCAGCCAAGATAGATGGACAGGGGGCGAGGAGCAGTTCTTC. Its protein is CASSQDRWTGGEEQFF.